This T cell receptor beta chain was captured in a study of blood T cell repertoires in COVID-19. Between the trimmed V and J ends, which lost 5 bases and 3 bases, there was a span of 14 bases. The CDR3 is made up of 14 amino acids. CDR1 is SGHTA and CDR2 is FQGNSA in the germline V gene. Sequencing was performed with immunoSEQ multiplex PCR; in TCRdb, only in-frame clones are kept and a portion is missing. The sample contains hundreds of thousands of clones, about 90% of which appear only once. Those enrolled in Seattle joined during active infection and were followed longitudinally afterward. J is TRBJ2-7 and V is TRBV7-2, with D maybe TRBD2 (5 bases). Sequencing used peripheral blood. The source is a woman aged 55-70 years with COVID-19, enrolled during active disease. The CDR3 spells CASSGKGLDYEQYF. The CDR3 coding sequence is TGTGCCAGCAGCGGCAAAGGACTTGACTACGAGCAGTACTTC.